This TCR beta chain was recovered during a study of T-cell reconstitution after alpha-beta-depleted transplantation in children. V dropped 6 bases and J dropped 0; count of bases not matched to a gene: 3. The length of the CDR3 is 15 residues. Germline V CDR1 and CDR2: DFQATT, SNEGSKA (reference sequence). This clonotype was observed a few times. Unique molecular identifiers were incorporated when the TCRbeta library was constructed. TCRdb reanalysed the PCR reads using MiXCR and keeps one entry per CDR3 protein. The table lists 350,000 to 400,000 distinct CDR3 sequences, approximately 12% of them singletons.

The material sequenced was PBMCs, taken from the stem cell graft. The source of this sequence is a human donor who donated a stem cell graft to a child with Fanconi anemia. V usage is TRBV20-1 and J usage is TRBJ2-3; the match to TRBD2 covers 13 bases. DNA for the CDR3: TGCAGTGCAAAGGGACTAGCGGGGAGCACAGATACGCAGTATTTT. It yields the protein CSAKGLAGSTDTQYF.